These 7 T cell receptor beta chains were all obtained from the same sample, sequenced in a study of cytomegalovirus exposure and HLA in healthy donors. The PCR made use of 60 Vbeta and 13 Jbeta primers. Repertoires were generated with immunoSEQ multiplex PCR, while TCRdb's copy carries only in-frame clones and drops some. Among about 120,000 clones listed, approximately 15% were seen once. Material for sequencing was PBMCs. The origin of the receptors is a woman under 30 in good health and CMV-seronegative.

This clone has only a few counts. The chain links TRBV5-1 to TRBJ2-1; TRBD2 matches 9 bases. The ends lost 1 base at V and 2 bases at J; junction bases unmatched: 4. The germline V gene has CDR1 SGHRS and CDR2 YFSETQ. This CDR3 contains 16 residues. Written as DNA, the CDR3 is TGCGCCAGCAGCTTGCAAACTAGCGGGCCCTACAATGAGCAGTTCTTC. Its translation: CASSLQTSGPYNEQFF.

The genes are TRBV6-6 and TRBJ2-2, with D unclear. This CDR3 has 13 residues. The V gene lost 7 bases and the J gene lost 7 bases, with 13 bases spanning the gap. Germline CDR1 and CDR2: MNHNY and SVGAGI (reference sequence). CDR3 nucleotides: TGTGCCAGCAACCCTGTGGCTAGCGGGGAGCTGTTTTTT. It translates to CASNPVASGELFF.

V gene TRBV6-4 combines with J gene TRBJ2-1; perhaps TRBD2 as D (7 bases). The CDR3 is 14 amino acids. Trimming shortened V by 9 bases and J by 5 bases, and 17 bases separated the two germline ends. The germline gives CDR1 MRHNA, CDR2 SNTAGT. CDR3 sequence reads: CARAPGGPHNEQFF. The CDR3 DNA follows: TGTGCCAGGGCGCCGGGGGGCCCGCACAATGAGCAGTTCTTC.

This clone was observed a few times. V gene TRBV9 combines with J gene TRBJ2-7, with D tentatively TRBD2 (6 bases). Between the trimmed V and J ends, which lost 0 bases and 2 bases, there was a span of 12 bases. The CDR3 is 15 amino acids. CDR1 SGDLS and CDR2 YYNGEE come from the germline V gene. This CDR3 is CASSVGRGFAYEQYF. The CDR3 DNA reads TGTGCCAGCAGCGTAGGGCGGGGTTTCGCCTACGAGCAGTACTTC.

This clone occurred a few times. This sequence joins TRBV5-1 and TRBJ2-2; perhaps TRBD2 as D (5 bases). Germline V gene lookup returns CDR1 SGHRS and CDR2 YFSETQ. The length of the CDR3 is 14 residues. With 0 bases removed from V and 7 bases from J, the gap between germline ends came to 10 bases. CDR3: CASSLVEGGGELFF. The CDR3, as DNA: TGCGCCAGCAGCTTGGTGGAAGGAGGCGGGGAGCTGTTTTTT.

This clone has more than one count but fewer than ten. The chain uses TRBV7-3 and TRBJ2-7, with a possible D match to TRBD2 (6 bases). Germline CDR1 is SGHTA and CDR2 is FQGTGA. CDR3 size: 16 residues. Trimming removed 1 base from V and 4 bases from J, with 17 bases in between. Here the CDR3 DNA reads TGTGCCAGCAGCTTAAGGCCGTCTAGCGCCCCTTACGAGCAGTACTTC. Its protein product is CASSLRPSSAPYEQYF.

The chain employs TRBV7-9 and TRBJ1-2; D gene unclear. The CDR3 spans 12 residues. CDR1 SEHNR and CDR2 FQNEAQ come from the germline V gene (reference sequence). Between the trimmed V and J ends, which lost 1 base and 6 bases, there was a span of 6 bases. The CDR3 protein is CASSLVGDGYTF. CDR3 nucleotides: TGTGCCAGCAGCTTAGTGGGAGATGGCTACACCTTC.